These 27 T cell receptor beta chains share one sample of origin, sequenced in a study of regulatory T cells in long-lasting Graves disease. Arm-PCR of CDR3 regions and iRepertoire HTBI primers were the basis on which TCR beta libraries were built. In TCRdb, the multiplex PCR reads were re-called with MiXCR into one record per CDR3 protein. The data hold about 340,000 distinct CDR3 sequences, with around a fifth observed a single time. The time point here: persistent/refractory GD, antithyroid drugs over 5 years with positive TRAb. Generation of the TCR library employed RNA extracted from PBMCs. The specimen comprised peripheral blood mononuclear cells (PBMCs), sampled when the disease was refractory, from a patient treated with antithyroid drugs. These receptors all stem from a female donor with Graves disease.

Ten or more counts support this clonotype. The chain combines TRBV28 with TRBJ2-7; D is possibly TRBD1 or TRBD2 (5 bases each). Germline V gene lookup returns CDR1 MDHEN and CDR2 SYDVKM. V lost 7 bases to trimming and J lost 5 bases, with 18 bases between them. The CDR3 consists of 14 residues. The CDR3 region has the DNA TGTGCCAGCAATCCTAACCGGGACCTGGACGAGCAGTACTTC. Translating gives CASNPNRDLDEQYF.

This clonotype was observed a handful of times. The chain joins TRBV10-1 to TRBJ1-5; perhaps TRBD1 as D (5 bases). CDR1 and CDR2 from the germline V gene are WNHNN and SYGVQD (reference sequence). The CDR3 is made up of 14 amino acids. V was clipped by 2 bases and J by 6 bases, with 11 bases between them. In nucleotides, the CDR3 is TGCGCCAGCAGTGAGATGCAGGGCATTCAGCCCCAGCATTTT. Encoded protein: CASSEMQGIQPQHF.

This clonotype appeared many times. The chain links TRBV13 to TRBJ2-7; the match to TRBD1 covers 7 bases. CDR3 length equals 13 residues. The trim removed 8 bases at V and 2 bases at J, leaving 6 bases unmatched. CDR1 PRHDT and CDR2 FYEKMQ come from the germline V gene (reference sequence). The DNA of the CDR3 is TGTGCCAGCCGTCGGACAGGTACCTACGAGCAGTACTTC. Protein product: CASRRTGTYEQYF.

Comment on this clonotype: One junction end disagrees with the germline gene, perhaps due to a read error. The V gene is TRBV18, the J gene TRBJ2-7, with TRBD2 matching over 7 bases. Germline loops: CDR1 KGHSH, CDR2 LQKENI. This CDR3 region has 14 residues. Here the CDR3 reads CASSPSLAGDEQCF. DNA for the CDR3: TGTGCCAGCTCACCGAGTCTGGCGGGAGACGAGCAGTGCTTC.

As regards this clonotype: This clone may be a read error of a much larger clone one base away. Since the CDR3 does not end with the conserved phenylalanine or tryptophan, this likely comes from a read error. The V and J genes are TRBV18 and TRBJ1-1; D gene uncertain. The CDR3 loop spans 11 amino acids. Germline V gene lookup returns CDR1 KGHSH and CDR2 LQKENI. V lost 8 bases and J 5 bases, leaving 9 bases between the germline ends. This chain's CDR3 is CASQRETEAFL. The CDR3 DNA reads TGTGCCAGCCAAAGGGAGACTGAAGCTTTCCTT.

The table lists this clonotype with many counts. The chain carries TRBV11-2 and TRBJ2-4; 7 bases align to TRBD2. With 1 base clipped from V and 7 bases from J, the junction kept 4 bases outside the gene matches. The length of the CDR3 is 14 residues. CDR1 and CDR2 (germline): SGHAT, FQNNGV. The CDR3 here is CASSLGGGANIQYF. In DNA form, the CDR3 reads TGTGCCAGCAGCTTAGGCGGGGGAGCGAACATTCAGTACTTC.

This clonotype was counted at least ten times. The CDR3 here is CASSLKTSGETQYF. In DNA form, the CDR3 reads TGTGCCAGCAGCTTGAAGACTAGCGGAGAGACCCAGTACTTC. This rearrangement joins TRBV5-4 to TRBJ2-5; TRBD2 agrees at 9 bases. J gave up 4 bases and V 1 base, and 2 bases lay outside the gene matches. The germline gives CDR1 SGHNT, CDR2 YYREEE (reference sequence). This CDR3 comprises 14 residues.

This clonotype was observed a few times. The CDR3 loop reads CASSPGTRNTGELFF. The CDR3 DNA follows: TGTGCCAGCAGTCCCGGGACTAGGAACACCGGGGAGCTGTTTTTT. The rearrangement uses TRBV6-1 and TRBJ2-2, with 8 bases lining up with TRBD2. Germline trimming cut 5 bases from V and 1 base from J; bases unmatched to any gene: 3. Looked up from germline, CDR1 is MNHNS and CDR2 is SASEGT. The CDR3 length is 15 residues.

The sample holds many counts of this clonotype. This rearrangement joins TRBV7-2 to TRBJ2-7, with TRBD1 matching over 10 bases. The CDR3 consists of 14 residues. Germline V CDR1 and CDR2: SGHTA, FQGNSA. Trimming took 8 bases from V and 6 from J; bases not matched to a gene: 10. The CDR3 loop reads CASWDRGLLREQYF. The CDR3 DNA follows: TGTGCCAGCTGGGACAGGGGTCTCCTTCGCGAGCAGTACTTC. The whole variable domain, remainder taken from reference TRBV7-2 and TRBJ2-7, is GAGVSQSPSNKVTEKGKDVELRCDPISGHTALYWYRQSLGQGLEFLIYFQGNSAPDKSGLPSDRFSAERTGGSVSTLTIQRTQQEDSAVYLCASWDRGLLREQYFGPGTRLTVT.

Details on this clonotype: Given a much more abundant clone one base away, this may be a read error. This CDR3 reads CASSNWGLIPGELFF. CDR3 bases: TGTGCCAGCAGCAACTGGGGCCTAATACCCGGGGAGCTGTTTTTT. The chain carries TRBV11-2 and TRBJ2-2; D is perhaps TRBD1 (5 bases). Germline V gene data show CDR1 as SGHAT and CDR2 as FQNNGV. Between the trimmed V and J ends, which lost 5 bases and 6 bases, there was a span of 16 bases. The CDR3 extends over 15 amino acids.

This chain links TRBV5-1 with TRBJ2-7, with D hard to call. This CDR3 region has 13 residues. The V end lost 6 bases, the J end lost 5 bases, and 15 bases lay between the germline ends. CDR1 SGHRS and CDR2 YFSETQ come from the germline V gene. The CDR3 DNA reads TGCGCCAGCACCTCCCAACTCGCGGACGAGCAGTACTTC. Encoded protein: CASTSQLADEQYF.

This clonotype was detected ten times or more. V is TRBV5-6 and J is TRBJ1-1, with D possibly being TRBD1 (5 bases). This CDR3 is built from 15 residues. Per the germline V gene, CDR1 is SGHDT and CDR2 is YYEEEE. V gave up 4 bases and J gave up 0 bases, with 13 bases separating them. The chain's CDR3 is CASSDGDAVNTEAFF. CDR3 nucleotide sequence: TGTGCCAGCAGCGACGGGGACGCCGTGAACACTGAAGCTTTCTTT.

This clonotype was seen repeatedly, ten times or more. This chain uses TRBV20-1 with TRBJ2-6, with 9 positions matching TRBD2. The CDR3 spans 17 residues. The ends lost 4 bases at V and 0 bases at J; junction bases unmatched: 7. Germline V gene data show CDR1 as DFQATT and CDR2 as SNEGSKA (reference sequence). CDR3 nucleotides: TGCAGTGCTACTTTAGCGGGAGTCCTCTCTGGGGCCAACGTCCTGACTTTC. Translated, it gives CSATLAGVLSGANVLTF.

On this clonotype itself: This may be a read error, as it is one base from a much larger clone. This chain links TRBV2 with TRBJ2-7; D unclear. V dropped 7 bases and J dropped 7 bases, with 11 bases sitting between them. Germline V gene data show CDR1 as SNHLY and CDR2 as FYNNEI. The CDR3 totals 11 residues. The CDR3 loop reads CASKVYNEQYF. CDR3 DNA: TGTGCCAGCAAGGTCTACAATGAGCAGTACTTC.

The V call is TRBV4-1, the J call TRBJ2-7; the D gene is possibly TRBD1 (5 bases). The CDR3 is 15 amino acids. Germline assignment: CDR1 MGHRA and CDR2 YSYEKL. V was shortened by 2 bases and J by 6 bases, with 17 bases between the two germline ends. CDR3 nucleotides: TGCGCCAGCAGCCAATCCCACCTAGGGGCGTCCGAGCAGTACTTC. Amino acid sequence: CASSQSHLGASEQYF.

The V call is TRBV24-1, the J call TRBJ2-5, with TRBD2 as a possible D gene (5 bases). The CDR3 sequence is 12 residues long. V lost 6 bases to trimming and J lost 9 bases, with 13 bases between them. Looked up from germline, CDR1 is KGHDR and CDR2 is SFDVKD. As DNA, the CDR3 is TGTGCCACCAGTAGTCGGGGTGAGGCCCAGTACTTC. Protein product: CATSSRGEAQYF.

The chain employs TRBV11-2 and TRBJ2-7; D unresolved. Germline values: CDR1 SGHAT, CDR2 FQNNGV. The germline V and J ends were trimmed by 4 bases and 0 bases, with 16 bases remaining between them. The CDR3 sequence is 16 residues long. The CDR3 region has the DNA TGTGCCAGCAGCTACCTTACGGGTTATAACTCCTACGAGCAGTACTTC. It is translated as CASSYLTGYNSYEQYF.

In its sample, this clonotype was seen a few times. The V and J genes are TRBV14 and TRBJ2-7; 12 positions agree with TRBD2. Germline V gives CDR1 SGHDN, CDR2 FVKESK. CDR3 length: 16 residues. Unmatched junction bases numbered 6, after V lost 3 bases and J lost 3 bases. In DNA, the CDR3 is TGTGCCAGCAGCCACCTCACTAGCGGGAGGATCTACGAGCAGTACTTC. This encodes CASSHLTSGRIYEQYF.

V and J are TRBV7-2 and TRBJ1-1; the match to TRBD1 covers 10 bases. V was clipped by 2 bases and J by 4 bases; unmatched bases: 4. The germline CDR1 and CDR2 sequences are SGHTA and FQGNSA. The CDR3 consists of 15 residues. In DNA, the CDR3 is TGTGCCAGCAGCTTAATGTGGGACAGGGGCACTGAAGCTTTCTTT. Translation: CASSLMWDRGTEAFF.

This clonotype was found a few times. J is TRBJ2-3 and V is TRBV20-1; 9 nucleotides agree with TRBD2. The junction had 7 bases not matched to a gene; V was cut back by 5 bases and J by 4 bases. The germline CDR1 and CDR2 sequences are DFQATT and SNEGSKA (reference sequence). This CDR3 comprises 14 residues. The CDR3 protein is CSAGASGVSDTQYF. The CDR3 nucleotides are TGCAGTGCTGGGGCTAGCGGGGTCTCAGATACGCAGTATTTT.

This clonotype was seen at least ten times. The rearrangement uses TRBV20-1 and TRBJ2-5; tentative D call: TRBD2 (6 bases). The V end was cut by 3 bases, the J end by 2 bases, with 16 bases between. The CDR3 loop spans 15 amino acids. Germline CDR1 DFQATT, CDR2 SNEGSKA (reference sequence). The chain's CDR3 is CSASTLAVPQETQYF. CDR3 nucleotide sequence: TGCAGTGCTAGTACACTAGCTGTTCCACAAGAGACCCAGTACTTC.

V and J are TRBV18 and TRBJ1-6; weak D call: TRBD1 (6 bases). Germline CDR1 is KGHSH and CDR2 is LQKENI. The CDR3 length is 16 residues. V gave up 2 bases and J gave up 0 bases, with 8 bases separating them. For the CDR3, the DNA is TGTGCCAGCTCACCAGGGGGCATCTCCTATAATTCACCCCTCCACTTT. This translates into CASSPGGISYNSPLHF.

This clonotype was recorded many times. The rearrangement links TRBV12-3 or TRBV12-4 to TRBJ1-1, with 8 nucleotides matching TRBD1. This CDR3 comprises 14 residues. Trimming removed 5 bases from V and 7 bases from J; junction bases left unmatched: 9. CDR3 amino acids: CASSLLQGGNEAFF. The CDR3 DNA reads TGTGCCAGCAGTCTACTACAGGGGGGGAATGAAGCTTTCTTT.

This chain uses TRBV11-2 with TRBJ2-5; D call uncertain. The CDR3 has 15 amino acids. The germline CDR1 and CDR2 sequences are SGHAT and FQNNGV. V shed 3 bases and J shed 0 bases, with 11 bases lying between them. The CDR3 loop is CASSLGLTDQETQYF. The CDR3 DNA reads as TGTGCCAGCAGCTTGGGGTTGACCGACCAAGAGACCCAGTACTTC. Full variable domain (missing parts from reference TRBV11-2 and TRBJ2-5): EAGVAQSPRYKIIEKRQSVAFWCNPISGHATLYWYQQILGQGPKLLIQFQNNGVVDDSQLPKDRFSAERLKGVDSTLKIQPAKLEDSAVYLCASSLGLTDQETQYFGPGTRLLVL.

This clonotype showed up just a few times. The chain is built from TRBV6-1 and TRBJ1-5; D unresolved. The V gene's germline CDR1 is MNHNS and CDR2 SASEGT. This CDR3 is built from 12 residues. Trimming stripped 10 bases from V and 9 bases from J, with 16 bases between. In nucleotides, the CDR3 is TGTGCCATCGGACCGACTTTAACGCCCCAGCATTTT. It yields the protein CAIGPTLTPQHF.

This clonotype turned up a few times. The chain carries TRBV3-1 and TRBJ2-2; perhaps TRBD1 as D (6 bases). Germline CDR1 and CDR2: LGHDT and YNNKEL (reference sequence). The CDR3 spans 15 residues. Trimming pared 1 base from V and 5 bases from J, leaving 11 bases between. DNA for the CDR3: TGTGCCAGCAGCCAAGTACTGGGGGCGACCGGGGAGCTGTTTTTT. Its protein product is CASSQVLGATGELFF.

This clonotype has at least ten counts. This chain connects TRBV28 to TRBJ1-2; perhaps TRBD1 as D (5 bases). CDR3 length: 16 amino acids. Germline values: CDR1 MDHEN, CDR2 SYDVKM. V was shortened by 5 bases and J by 6 bases, with 22 bases between the two germline ends. The CDR3 region is CASSARQGHPRDGYTF. CDR3 DNA sequence: TGTGCCAGCAGTGCCCGGCAGGGTCACCCGAGAGATGGCTACACCTTC.